This T cell receptor beta chain was identified during a study of cytomegalovirus exposure and HLA in healthy donors. In the PCR, 60 Vbeta and 13 Jbeta primers were used. Clones were read by immunoSEQ multiplex PCR, and TCRdb kept only the in-frame ones, dropping some. The sample has 150,000 to 200,000 clones, roughly 80% seen once. Trimming cost V 2 bases and J 5 bases, with 10 bases left between them. Germline lookup yields CDR1 SGHAT and CDR2 FQNNGV. The CDR3 runs to 14 residues. The source of this sequence is a girl aged 2-10 years in good health and CMV-seropositive. The material sequenced was PBMCs. This chain uses TRBV11-2 with TRBJ1-5; D might be TRBD1 (5 bases). CDR3 DNA sequence: TGTGCCAGCAGCTTATCAGGGCCAGATCAGCCCCAGCATTTT. Protein product: CASSLSGPDQPQHF.